This T cell receptor beta chain was identified during a study of cytomegalovirus exposure and HLA in healthy donors. This CDR3 comprises 16 residues. The V gene end was trimmed by 7 bases and the J gene end by 9 bases; junction bases not matched to a gene: 20. The germline gives CDR1 MNHNY, CDR2 SVGAGI (reference sequence). Here immunoSEQ multiplex PCR was the method, and the copy in TCRdb shows in-frame clones only, minus some. In the table there are approximately 54,000 clones, roughly nine tenths of which are singletons. The sequence came from a woman in her late teens or twenties in good health and CMV-seropositive. The chain combines TRBV6-6 with TRBJ2-5, with 7 positions matching TRBD2. The sample was PBMCs. CDR3 sequence reads: CASTNGRAGRMEAQYF. CDR3 sequence (DNA): TGTGCCAGCACAAATGGGCGAGCGGGGCGCATGGAGGCCCAGTACTTC.